The present entry profiles one TCR beta chain with its context. The antigen is not known. The sample originates from a study of T-cell reconstitution after alpha-beta-depleted transplantation in children. This CDR3 region has 13 residues. Germline CDR1 and CDR2: GTSNPN and SVGIG (reference sequence). The germline V and J ends were trimmed by 3 bases and 5 bases, with 14 bases remaining between them. Study-level points and caveats: Fresh T-cell production supplied most of the T-cell counts and diversity seen one year after transplant.

This sample's TCRbeta library carried unique molecular identifier barcodes. TCRdb reprocessed the PCR reads with MiXCR, giving one entry per CDR3 protein. The sample has 300,000 to 350,000 distinct CDR3 sequences, about a sixth seen once. The source is a male patient aged 2-9 years who had a stem cell transplant for acute lymphoblastic leukemia, so the T cells may come from the graft donor. The chain has TRBV30 and TRBJ2-7; no firm D call. Sample: PBMCs, mostly from graft donor cells, taken 360 days after TCRalphabeta/CD19-depleted stem cell transplant. The CDR3 spells CAWSRDGWNEQYF. Written as DNA, the CDR3 is TGTGCCTGGAGCCGAGACGGTTGGAACGAGCAGTACTTC.